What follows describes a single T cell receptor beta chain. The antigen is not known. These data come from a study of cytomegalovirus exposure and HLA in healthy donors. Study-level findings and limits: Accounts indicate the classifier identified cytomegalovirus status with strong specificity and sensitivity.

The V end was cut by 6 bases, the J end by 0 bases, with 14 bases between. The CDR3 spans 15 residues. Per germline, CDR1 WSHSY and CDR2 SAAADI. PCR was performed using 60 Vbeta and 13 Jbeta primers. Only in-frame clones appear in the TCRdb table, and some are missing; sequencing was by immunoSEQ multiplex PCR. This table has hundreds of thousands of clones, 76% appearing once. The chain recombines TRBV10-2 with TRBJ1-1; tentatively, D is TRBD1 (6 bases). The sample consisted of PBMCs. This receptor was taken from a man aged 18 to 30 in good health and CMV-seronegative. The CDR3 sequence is CASSSGHQLNTEAFF. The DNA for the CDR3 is TGCGCCAGCAGCTCGGGACACCAGTTGAACACTGAAGCTTTCTTT.